The T cell receptor beta chain described here comes from a study of shared clonotypes between healthy human individuals. Repertoires were generated with immunoSEQ multiplex PCR, while TCRdb's copy carries only in-frame clones and drops some. The table has around 500,000 clones, over 75% seen once. CDR3 length: 16 residues. The germline V gene encodes CDR1 SGHRS and CDR2 YFSETQ. The V gene lost 1 base and the J gene lost 0 bases, with 8 bases spanning the gap. Only Caucasian adults living in Nashville, Tennessee served as donors. The sequence came from a woman in her thirties or forties in good health. Some clones in this sample may be carry-over from other donors' samples. The sample consisted of PBMCs. The V and J genes are TRBV5-1 and TRBJ2-6; D ambiguous. CDR3 in DNA: TGCGCCAGCAGCTTGATCGCGGCCTCTGGGGCCAACGTCCTGACTTTC. Its translation is CASSLIAASGANVLTF.